The 8 T cell receptor beta chains below were found in one sample sequenced in a study of blood T cells in healthy people across ages. Sample-barcoded 5' priming and a J-beta primer mix drove a second PCR of roughly 6 to 12 cycles. A single record per CDR3 protein comes from TCRdb applying MiXCR to the 5' RACE reads. This sample has 1.5 million to 2 million distinct CDR3 sequences, with 28% found just once. Material: blood. Receptors originate from a young woman in good health.

The V gene is TRBV24-1, the J gene TRBJ2-3; unclear D gene. Trimming stripped 6 bases from V and 4 bases from J, with 10 bases between. Germline V lookup: CDR1 KGHDR, CDR2 SFDVKD. The CDR3 totals 13 residues. Written as DNA, the CDR3 is TGTGCCACCAGTAAAGGGAATGCAGATACGCAGTATTTT. Its translation is CATSKGNADTQYF.

This chain links TRBV28 with TRBJ2-7, with 10 bases aligning to TRBD1. Germline V CDR1 and CDR2: MDHEN, SYDVKM. The length of the CDR3 is 15 residues. Trimming at V came to 5 bases and at J to 2 bases, leaving 6 bases not matched to a gene. The CDR3 DNA sequence: TGTGCCAGCAGTCGGGACAGGGGTTATGCCTACGAGCAGTACTTC. This sequence encodes CASSRDRGYAYEQYF.

The sample holds a few counts of this clonotype. This rearrangement joins TRBV11-3 to TRBJ2-1, with 8 bases that match TRBD2. V shed 2 bases, J shed 4 bases, and the junction held 7 bases outside the gene matches. CDR1 is SGHNT and CDR2 is YENEEA in the germline V gene. There are 16 residues in the CDR3. CDR3: CASSLFGGDSYNEQFF. CDR3 DNA sequence: TGTGCCAGCAGCTTATTCGGGGGGGACTCGTACAATGAGCAGTTCTTC.

Points on this clonotype: A much more abundant neighbour one base away suggests this may be a read error. The conserved phenylalanine or tryptophan is not found at the CDR3 terminus, so this likely reflects a read error. The chain carries TRBV29-1 and TRBJ1-2; D possibly corresponds to TRBD1 (6 bases). Deletions cut 4 bases from V and 4 bases from J, with 13 bases between. Germline V gene data show CDR1 as SQVTM and CDR2 as ANQGSEA. The CDR3 consists of 13 residues. The CDR3 bases are TGCAGCGTTGCCCATCGACAGGTCTATGGCTACACCGTC. It is translated as CSVAHRQVYGYTV.

The J gene is TRBJ2-1, the V gene TRBV6-5; D might be TRBD2 (6 bases). Germline loops: CDR1 MNHEY, CDR2 SVGAGI. V lost 8 bases, J lost 10 bases, and 18 bases lay in between. This CDR3 has 13 amino acids. The CDR3 is CASQTRPSVEQFF. The DNA of the CDR3 is TGTGCCAGCCAGACTAGGCCCTCCGTAGAGCAGTTCTTC.

The rearrangement uses TRBV5-1 and TRBJ1-4; D possibly corresponds to TRBD1 (5 bases). V lost 1 base and J 8 bases, leaving 12 bases between the germline ends. CDR1 SGHRS and CDR2 YFSETQ come from the germline V gene. The CDR3 extends over 14 amino acids. The CDR3: CASSLQSGNEKLFF. CDR3 DNA: TGCGCCAGCAGCTTGCAATCAGGGAACGAAAAACTGTTTTTT.

This clonotype was counted ten times or more. This chain uses TRBV12-3 or TRBV12-4 with TRBJ2-1, with TRBD2 matching over 12 bases. The J segment lost 6 bases and the V segment lost 5 bases, leaving 17 bases of the junction unmatched. CDR3 length: 19 residues. CDR3 coding DNA: TGTGCCAGCAGTCCAACTAGCGGGGGGCCCTATGATCTAGGCAATGAGCAGTTCTTC. Translating gives CASSPTSGGPYDLGNEQFF.

In the case of this clonotype: One end of the junction varies from germline; a read error may be responsible. The chain recombines TRBV7-2 with TRBJ2-5, with a weak D call TRBD2 (5 bases). The CDR3 extends over 13 amino acids. From germline, CDR1 is SGHTA and CDR2 FQGNSA. DNA of the CDR3: TGTGCCAGCAGCTTTAGCGATCAAGGGACCCAGTACTTC. This translates into CASSFSDQGTQYF.